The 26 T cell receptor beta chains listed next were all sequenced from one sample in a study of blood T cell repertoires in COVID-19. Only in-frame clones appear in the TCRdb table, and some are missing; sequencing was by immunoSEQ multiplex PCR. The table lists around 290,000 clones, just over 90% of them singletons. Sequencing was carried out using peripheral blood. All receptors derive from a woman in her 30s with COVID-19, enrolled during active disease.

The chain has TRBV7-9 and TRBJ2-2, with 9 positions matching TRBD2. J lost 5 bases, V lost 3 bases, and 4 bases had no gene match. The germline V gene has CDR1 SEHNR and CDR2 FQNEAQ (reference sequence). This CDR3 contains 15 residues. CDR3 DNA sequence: TGTGCCAGCAGCTTGCTAGCGGGAAGTACCGGGGAGCTGTTTTTT. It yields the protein CASSLLAGSTGELFF.

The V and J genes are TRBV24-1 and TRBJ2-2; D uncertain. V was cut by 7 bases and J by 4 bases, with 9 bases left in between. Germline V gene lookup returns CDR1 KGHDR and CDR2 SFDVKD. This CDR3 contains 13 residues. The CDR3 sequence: CATREMVTGELFF. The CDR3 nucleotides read TGTGCCACCAGGGAGATGGTCACCGGGGAGCTGTTTTTT.

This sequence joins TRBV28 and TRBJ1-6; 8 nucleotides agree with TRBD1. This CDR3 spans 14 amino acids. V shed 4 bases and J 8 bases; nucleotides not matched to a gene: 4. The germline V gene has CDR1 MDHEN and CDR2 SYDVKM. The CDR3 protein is CASSWRTGYSPLHF. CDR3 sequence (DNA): TGTGCCAGCAGTTGGAGGACAGGGTATTCACCCCTCCACTTT.

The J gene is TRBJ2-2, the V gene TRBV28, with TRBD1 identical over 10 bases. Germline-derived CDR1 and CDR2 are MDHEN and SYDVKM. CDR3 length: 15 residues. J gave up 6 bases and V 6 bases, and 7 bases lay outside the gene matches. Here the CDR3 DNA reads TGTGCCAGCAGGGGGACAGGGGATTTCCCCGGGGAGCTGTTTTTT. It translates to CASRGTGDFPGELFF.

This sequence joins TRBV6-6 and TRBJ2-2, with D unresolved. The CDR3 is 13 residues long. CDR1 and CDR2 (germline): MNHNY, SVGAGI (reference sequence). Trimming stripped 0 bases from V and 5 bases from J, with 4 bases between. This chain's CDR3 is CASSYSSTGELFF. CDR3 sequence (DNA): TGTGCCAGCAGTTACTCGAGTACCGGGGAGCTGTTTTTT.

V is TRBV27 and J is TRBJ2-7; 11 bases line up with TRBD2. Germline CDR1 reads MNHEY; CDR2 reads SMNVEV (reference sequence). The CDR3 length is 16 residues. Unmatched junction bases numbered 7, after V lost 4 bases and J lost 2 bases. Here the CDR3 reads CASSSAGLAETYEQYF. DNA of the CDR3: TGTGCCAGCAGTTCAGCGGGACTAGCGGAGACCTACGAGCAGTACTTC.

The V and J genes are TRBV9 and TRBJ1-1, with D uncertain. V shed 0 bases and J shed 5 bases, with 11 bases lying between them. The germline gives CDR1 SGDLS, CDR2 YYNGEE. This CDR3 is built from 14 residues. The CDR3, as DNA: TGTGCCAGCAGCGTAGTTGAGGGAGGGACTGAAGCTTTCTTT. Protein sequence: CASSVVEGGTEAFF.

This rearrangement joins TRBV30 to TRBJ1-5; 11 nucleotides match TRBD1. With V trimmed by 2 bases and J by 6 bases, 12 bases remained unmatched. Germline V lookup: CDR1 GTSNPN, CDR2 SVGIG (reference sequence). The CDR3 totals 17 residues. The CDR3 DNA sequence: TGTGCCTGGAGTTCCGGAACCGGGACAGGGGGGCCTCAGCCCCAGCATTTT. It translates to CAWSSGTGTGGPQPQHF. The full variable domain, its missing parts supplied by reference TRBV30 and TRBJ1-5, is SQTIHQWPATLVQPVGSPLSLECTVEGTSNPNLYWYRQAAGRGLQLLFYSVGIGQISSEVPQNLSASRPQDRQFILSSKKLLLSDSGFYLCAWSSGTGTGGPQPQHFGDGTRLSIL.

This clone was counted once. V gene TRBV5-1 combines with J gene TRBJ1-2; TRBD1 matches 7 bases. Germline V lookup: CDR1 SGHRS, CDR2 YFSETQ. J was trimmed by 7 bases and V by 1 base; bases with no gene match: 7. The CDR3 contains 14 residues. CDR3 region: CASSLSGGLGGYTF. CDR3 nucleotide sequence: TGCGCCAGCAGCTTGTCAGGGGGGCTCGGTGGCTACACCTTC. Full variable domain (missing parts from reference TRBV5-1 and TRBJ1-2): KAGVTQTPRYLIKTRGQQVTLSCSPISGHRSVSWYQQTPGQGLQFLFEYFSETQRNKGNFPGRFSGRQFSNSRSEMNVSTLELGDSALYLCASSLSGGLGGYTFGSGTRLTVV.

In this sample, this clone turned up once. The CDR3 spells CASSAGLAGADTQYF. The CDR3 coding sequence is TGCGCCAGCAGCGCGGGACTAGCGGGAGCAGATACGCAGTATTTT. The chain links TRBV5-1 to TRBJ2-3, with 14 positions matching TRBD2. Trimming cost V 4 bases and J 4 bases; bases outside gene matches: 2. The V gene's germline CDR1 is SGHRS and CDR2 YFSETQ. The CDR3 covers 15 residues.

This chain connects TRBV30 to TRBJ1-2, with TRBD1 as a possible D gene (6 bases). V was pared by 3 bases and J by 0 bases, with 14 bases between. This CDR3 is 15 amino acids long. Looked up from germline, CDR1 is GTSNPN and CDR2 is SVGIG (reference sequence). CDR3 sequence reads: CAWRTFRGTNYGYTF. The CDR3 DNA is TGTGCCTGGAGGACTTTCAGGGGTACTAACTATGGCTACACCTTC.

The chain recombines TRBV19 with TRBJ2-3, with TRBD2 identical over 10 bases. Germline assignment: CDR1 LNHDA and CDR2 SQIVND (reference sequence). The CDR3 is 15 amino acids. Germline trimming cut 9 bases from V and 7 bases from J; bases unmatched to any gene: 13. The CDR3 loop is CASAYLAGGGNTQYF. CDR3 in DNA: TGTGCCAGCGCATATTTAGCGGGAGGTGGGAATACGCAGTATTTT. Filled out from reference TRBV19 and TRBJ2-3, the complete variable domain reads DGGITQSPKYLFRKEGQNVTLSCEQNLNHDAMYWYRQDPGQGLRLIYYSQIVNDFQKGDIAEGYSVSREKKESFPLTVTSAQKNPTAFYLCASAYLAGGGNTQYFGPGTRLTVL.

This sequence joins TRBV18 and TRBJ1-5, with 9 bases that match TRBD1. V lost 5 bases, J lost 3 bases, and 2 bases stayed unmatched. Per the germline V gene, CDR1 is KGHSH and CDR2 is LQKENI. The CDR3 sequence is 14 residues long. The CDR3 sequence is CASSGTGSNQPQHF. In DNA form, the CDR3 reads TGTGCCAGCTCAGGGACAGGGTCCAATCAGCCCCAGCATTTT.

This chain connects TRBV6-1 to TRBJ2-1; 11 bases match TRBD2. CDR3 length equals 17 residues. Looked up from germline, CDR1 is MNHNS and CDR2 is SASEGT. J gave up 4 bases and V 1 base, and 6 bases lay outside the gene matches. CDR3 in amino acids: CASSEVWGTSGYNEQFF. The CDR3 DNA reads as TGTGCCAGCAGTGAAGTATGGGGGACTAGCGGTTACAATGAGCAGTTCTTC.

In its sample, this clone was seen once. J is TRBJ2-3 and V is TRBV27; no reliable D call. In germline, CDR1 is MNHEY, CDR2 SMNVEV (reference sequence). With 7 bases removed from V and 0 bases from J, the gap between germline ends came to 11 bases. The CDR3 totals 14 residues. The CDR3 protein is CASILRFSTDTQYF. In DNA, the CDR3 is TGTGCCAGCATCCTCAGATTTAGCACAGATACGCAGTATTTT.

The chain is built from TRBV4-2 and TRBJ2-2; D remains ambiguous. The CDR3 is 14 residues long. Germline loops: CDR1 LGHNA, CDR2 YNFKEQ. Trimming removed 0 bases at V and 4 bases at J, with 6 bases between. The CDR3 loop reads CASSQDPVTGELFF. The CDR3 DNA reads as TGTGCCAGCAGCCAAGATCCGGTCACCGGGGAGCTGTTTTTT.

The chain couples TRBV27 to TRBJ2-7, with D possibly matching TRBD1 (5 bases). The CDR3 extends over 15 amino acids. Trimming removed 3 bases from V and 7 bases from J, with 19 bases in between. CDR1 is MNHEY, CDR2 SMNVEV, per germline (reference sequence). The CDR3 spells CASSFWSGRVLEQYF. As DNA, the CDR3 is TGTGCCAGCAGTTTTTGGTCGGGCAGGGTCCTGGAGCAGTACTTC.

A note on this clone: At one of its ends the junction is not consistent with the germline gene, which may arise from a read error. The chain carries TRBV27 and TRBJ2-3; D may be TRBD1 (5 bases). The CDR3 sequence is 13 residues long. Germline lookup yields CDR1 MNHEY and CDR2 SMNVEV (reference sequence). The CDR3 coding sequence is TGTGGCAGCAAGGGGCTCCGAGGAGATACGCAGTATTTT. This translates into CGSKGLRGDTQYF.

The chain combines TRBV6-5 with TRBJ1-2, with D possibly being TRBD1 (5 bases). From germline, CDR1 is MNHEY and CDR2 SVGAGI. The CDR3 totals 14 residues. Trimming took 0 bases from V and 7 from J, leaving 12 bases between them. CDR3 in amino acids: CASSYSGLRGGYTF. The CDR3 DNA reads TGTGCCAGCAGTTACTCGGGACTGCGGGGTGGCTACACCTTC.

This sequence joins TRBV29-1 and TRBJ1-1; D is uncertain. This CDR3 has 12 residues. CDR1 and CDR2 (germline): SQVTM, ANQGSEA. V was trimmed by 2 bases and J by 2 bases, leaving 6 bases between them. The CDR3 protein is CSVEQTNTEAFF. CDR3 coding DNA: TGCAGCGTTGAACAAACAAACACTGAAGCTTTCTTT.

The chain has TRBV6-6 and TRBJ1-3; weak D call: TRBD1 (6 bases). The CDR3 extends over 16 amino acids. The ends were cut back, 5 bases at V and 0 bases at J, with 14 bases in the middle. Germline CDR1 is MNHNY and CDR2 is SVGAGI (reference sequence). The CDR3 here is CASSQGTSRSGNTIYF. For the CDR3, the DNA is TGTGCCAGCAGTCAAGGGACAAGCCGCTCTGGAAACACCATATATTTT.

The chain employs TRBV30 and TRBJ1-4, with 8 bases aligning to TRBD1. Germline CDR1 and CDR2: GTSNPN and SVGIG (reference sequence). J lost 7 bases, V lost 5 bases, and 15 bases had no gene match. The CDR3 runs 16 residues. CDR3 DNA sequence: TGTGCCTGGGGAGGGGGACAGGCAAGCTGGAGTGAAAAACTGTTTTTT. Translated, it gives CAWGGGQASWSEKLFF.

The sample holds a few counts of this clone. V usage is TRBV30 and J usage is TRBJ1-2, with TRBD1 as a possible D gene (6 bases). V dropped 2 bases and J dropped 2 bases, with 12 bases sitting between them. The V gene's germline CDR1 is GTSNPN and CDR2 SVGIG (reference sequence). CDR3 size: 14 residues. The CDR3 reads CAWSLETGNYGYTF. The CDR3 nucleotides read TGTGCCTGGAGTCTGGAAACAGGGAACTATGGCTACACCTTC. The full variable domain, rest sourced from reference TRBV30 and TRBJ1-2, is SQTIHQWPATLVQPVGSPLSLECTVEGTSNPNLYWYRQAAGRGLQLLFYSVGIGQISSEVPQNLSASRPQDRQFILSSKKLLLSDSGFYLCAWSLETGNYGYTFGSGTRLTVV.

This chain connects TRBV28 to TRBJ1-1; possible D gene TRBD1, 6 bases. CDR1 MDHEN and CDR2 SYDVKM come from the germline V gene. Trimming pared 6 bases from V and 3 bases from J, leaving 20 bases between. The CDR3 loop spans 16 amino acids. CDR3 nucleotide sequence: TGTGCCAGCAGCCCCGGGGGGGCTCTTGGGTACACTGAAGCTTTCTTT. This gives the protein CASSPGGALGYTEAFF.

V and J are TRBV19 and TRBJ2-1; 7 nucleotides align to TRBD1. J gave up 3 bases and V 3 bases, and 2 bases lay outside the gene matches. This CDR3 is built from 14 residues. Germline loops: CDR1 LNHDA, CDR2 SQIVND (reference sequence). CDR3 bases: TGTGCCAGTAGTATGGACAGGTTCTACAATGAGCAGTTCTTC. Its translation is CASSMDRFYNEQFF.

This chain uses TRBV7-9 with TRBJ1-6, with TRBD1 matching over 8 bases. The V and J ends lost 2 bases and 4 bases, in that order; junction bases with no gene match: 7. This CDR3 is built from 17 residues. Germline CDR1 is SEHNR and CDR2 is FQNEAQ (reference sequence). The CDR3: CASSLLLTGGYNSPLHF. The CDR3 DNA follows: TGTGCCAGCAGCTTACTCTTAACAGGGGGTTATAATTCACCCCTCCACTTT.